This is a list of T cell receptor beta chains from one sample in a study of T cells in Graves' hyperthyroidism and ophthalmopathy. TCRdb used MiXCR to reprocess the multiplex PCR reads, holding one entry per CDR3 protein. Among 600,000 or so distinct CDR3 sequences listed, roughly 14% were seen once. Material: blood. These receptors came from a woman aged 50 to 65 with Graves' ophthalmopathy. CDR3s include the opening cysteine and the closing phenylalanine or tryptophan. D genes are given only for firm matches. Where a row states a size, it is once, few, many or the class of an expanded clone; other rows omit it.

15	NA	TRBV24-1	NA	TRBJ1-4	TGTGCCACCAGTGAATCACGTTACGGGGAGGAAAAACTGTTTTTT	CATSESRYGEEKLFF
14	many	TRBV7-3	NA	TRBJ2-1	TGTGCCAGCAGCTCACGGCCCGGCGTGAATGAGCAGTTCTTC	CASSSRPGVNEQFF
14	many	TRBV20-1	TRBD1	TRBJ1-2	TGCAGTGCCGTTCTGGACAGGGGGGTCTATGGCTACACCTTC	CSAVLDRGVYGYTF
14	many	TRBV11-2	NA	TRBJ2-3	TGTGCCAGCAGCTTGGTAGTCCCTCCAGATACGCAGTATTTT	CASSLVVPPDTQYF
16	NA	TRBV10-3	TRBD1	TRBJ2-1	TGTGCCCTGGCTCCGACCGGGACAGGGGGATACAATGAGCAGTTCTTC	CALAPTGTGGYNEQFF
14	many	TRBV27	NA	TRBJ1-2	TGTGCCAGCAGCTCTGACAGGCGTTACTATGGCTACACCTTC	CASSSDRRYYGYTF
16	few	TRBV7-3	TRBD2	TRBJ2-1	TGTGCCAGCGGCTTCCTAACTAGCGGCCCCTACAATGAGCAGTTCTTC	CASGFLTSGPYNEQFF
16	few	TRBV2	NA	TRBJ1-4	TGTGCCAGCAGTGAGGCGAACAGGGTAGGGGATGAAAAACTGTTTTTT	CASSEANRVGDEKLFF
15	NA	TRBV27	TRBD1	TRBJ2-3	TGTGCCAGCAGGTATCCGGGACAGGGGACAGATACGCAGTATTTT	CASRYPGQGTDTQYF
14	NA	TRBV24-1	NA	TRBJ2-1	TGTGCCACCAGTGCTCGGACTAACCTCGGGGAGCAGTTCTTC	CATSARTNLGEQFF
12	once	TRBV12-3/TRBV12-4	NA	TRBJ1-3	TGTGCCAGCAGGAGAGTTTCGGACACCATGTATTTT	CASRRVSDTMYF
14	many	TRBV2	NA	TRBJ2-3	TGTGCCAGCAGTGTGTATTACTACACAGATACGCAGTATTTT	CASSVYYYTDTQYF